These 31 T cell receptor beta chains were all obtained from the same sample, sequenced in a study of identical twins. TCRdb re-derived calls from the 5' RACE reads in MiXCR, one entry per CDR3 protein. The sample holds 1.5 million to 2 million distinct CDR3 sequences; around 33% are singletons and the top ten take roughly 0.3%. Sequencing was done on a sample of cord blood. The receptors stem from a newborn girl in good health.

This clonotype was observed a handful of times. The chain joins TRBV24-1 to TRBJ1-2; the D is unclear. CDR3 length: 12 amino acids. Trimming took off 4 bases at V and 5 bases at J, with 7 bases between the two ends. The germline CDR1 and CDR2 sequences are KGHDR and SFDVKD. The CDR3 loop is CATSESGYGYTF. The CDR3 DNA sequence: TGTGCCACCAGTGAGTCGGGATATGGCTACACCTTC.

The chain has TRBV20-1 and TRBJ2-1; D ambiguous. This CDR3 region has 14 residues. The V end lost 4 bases, the J end lost 0 bases, and 10 bases lay between the germline ends. The germline V gene encodes CDR1 DFQATT and CDR2 SNEGSKA (reference sequence). For the CDR3, the DNA is TGCAGTGCTAAAAGAGCGTACTCCTACAATGAGCAGTTCTTC. Residues: CSAKRAYSYNEQFF.

This clonotype was counted between two and nine times. V gene TRBV20-1 combines with J gene TRBJ2-1, with TRBD2 matching over 7 bases. Germline V lookup: CDR1 DFQATT, CDR2 SNEGSKA (reference sequence). The CDR3 totals 15 residues. V dropped 0 bases and J dropped 7; count of bases not matched to a gene: 9. CDR3 protein: CSARDFAGVGNEQFF. The CDR3 region has the DNA TGCAGTGCTAGAGATTTTGCGGGGGTCGGGAATGAGCAGTTCTTC.

V and J are TRBV6-2 or TRBV6-3 and TRBJ2-3; 9 bases agree with TRBD2. Per germline, CDR1 MNHEY and CDR2 SVGEGT. The CDR3 is 23 amino acids. Germline trimming cut 0 bases from V and 0 bases from J; bases unmatched to any gene: 22. CDR3 nucleotides: TGTGCCAGCAGTTACTCAGCCACCGAGCCTCCTAGCGGGGCTTTCTCTAGCACAGATACGCAGTATTTT. Protein sequence: CASSYSATEPPSGAFSSTDTQYF.

The rearrangement uses TRBV6-2 or TRBV6-3 and TRBJ2-3; D remains ambiguous. V lost 3 bases and J 8 bases, leaving 12 bases between the germline ends. Germline V gives CDR1 MNHEY, CDR2 SVGEGT. This CDR3 comprises 13 residues. The CDR3 region is CASSYRALGTQYF. CDR3 nucleotides: TGTGCCAGCAGTTATCGGGCCCTAGGTACGCAGTATTTT.

This clonotype was found a few times. The rearrangement joins TRBV27 to TRBJ2-1; TRBD1 matches 7 bases. Germline loops: CDR1 MNHEY, CDR2 SMNVEV (reference sequence). CDR3 length equals 17 residues. Trimming at V came to 3 bases and at J to 6 bases, leaving 14 bases not matched to a gene. The DNA of the CDR3 is TGTGCCAGCAGTTTTGGTTACGGGCAGGGGGTAGGCAATGAGCAGTTCTTC. Translated: CASSFGYGQGVGNEQFF.

The V gene is TRBV4-1, the J gene TRBJ1-1; possibly TRBD1 for D (5 bases). Trimming removed 0 bases at V and 4 bases at J, with 15 bases between. The CDR3 sequence is 16 residues long. Germline values: CDR1 MGHRA, CDR2 YSYEKL. The CDR3 bases are TGCGCCAGCAGCCAAGAGAAGAGACAGAGGGGCACTGAAGCTTTCTTT. Translating gives CASSQEKRQRGTEAFF.

This clonotype showed up many times. The chain uses TRBV24-1 and TRBJ2-7, with 7 bases fitting TRBD2. V trimming: 7 bases; J trimming: 3 bases; junction bases outside the gene matches: 11. This CDR3 has 15 residues. Germline V gene lookup returns CDR1 KGHDR and CDR2 SFDVKD. CDR3: CATRNKDSGYYEQYF. The CDR3 DNA follows: TGTGCCACCAGAAACAAAGATAGCGGGTACTACGAGCAGTACTTC.

V and J are TRBV6-2 or TRBV6-3 and TRBJ1-4; no clear D gene. The CDR3 is made up of 16 amino acids. Trimming shortened V by 7 bases and J by 0 bases, and 15 bases separated the two germline ends. The germline CDR1 and CDR2 sequences are MNHEY and SVGEGT. CDR3 coding DNA: TGTGCCAGCACCAAAGGGCGGATTGCAACTAATGAAAAACTGTTTTTT. Encoded protein: CASTKGRIATNEKLFF.

The rearrangement links TRBV20-1 to TRBJ2-5, with 7 bases aligning to TRBD1. V dropped 5 bases and J dropped 11; count of bases not matched to a gene: 8. The CDR3 covers 11 residues. The germline V gene has CDR1 DFQATT and CDR2 SNEGSKA (reference sequence). The CDR3 region has the DNA TGCAGTGCTTACAGGGGCAATGAGCAGTACTTC. Translated: CSAYRGNEQYF.

The chain has TRBV7-2 and TRBJ2-5, with 9 bases matching TRBD2. From germline, CDR1 is SGHTA and CDR2 FQGNSA. V shed 5 bases, J shed 2 bases, and the junction held 3 bases outside the gene matches. The CDR3 is 14 residues long. The CDR3 region is CASSGGLAQETQYF. CDR3 sequence (DNA): TGTGCCAGCAGCGGGGGACTAGCACAAGAGACCCAGTACTTC.

This chain connects TRBV20-1 to TRBJ1-5; D gene ambiguous. Germline CDR1 DFQATT, CDR2 SNEGSKA (reference sequence). V was shortened by 3 bases and J by 6 bases, with 12 bases between the two germline ends. This CDR3 spans 13 amino acids. The CDR3 DNA sequence: TGCAGTGCTAGGTCTATAAGGAGTCAGCCCCAGCATTTT. It encodes CSARSIRSQPQHF.

The J gene is TRBJ2-5, the V gene TRBV18, with unresolved D. This CDR3 has 12 residues. Per germline, CDR1 KGHSH and CDR2 LQKENI. Trimming took 0 bases from V and 5 from J, leaving 4 bases between them. DNA for the CDR3: TGTGCCAGCTCACCACCTTTCGAGACCCAGTACTTC. Encoded protein: CASSPPFETQYF.

The CDR3 sequence is CASSLRTQRGVNEQYF. CDR3 in DNA: TGTGCCAGCAGTTTAAGGACCCAACGGGGGGTCAATGAGCAGTACTTC. This chain links TRBV12-3 or TRBV12-4 with TRBJ2-1; 7 bases are a match to TRBD2. The end of the DNA aligns better with TRBJ2-7, so the J call may be wrong. This CDR3 is 16 amino acids long.

This clonotype has just one count. The rearrangement links TRBV11-2 to TRBJ2-5; 12 bases are shared with TRBD2. CDR3 length: 15 residues. Germline V gives CDR1 SGHAT, CDR2 FQNNGV. V shed 5 bases and J 11 bases; nucleotides not matched to a gene: 12. As DNA, the CDR3 is TGTGCCAGCAGCCCTCTAGCGGGAGGGCTTTTTGAGCAGTACTTC. This translates into CASSPLAGGLFEQYF.

This clonotype has just a few counts. The genes are TRBV25-1 and TRBJ2-1; D is undetermined. The last part of the DNA fits TRBJ2-7 better; the J call may be wrong. CDR1 and CDR2 from the germline V gene are MGHDK and SYGVNS. The CDR3 has 16 residues. The CDR3 DNA is TGTGCCAGCGGCCCGGGCCCCTGGGCTCCCTACAATGAGCAGTACTTC. As protein: CASGPGPWAPYNEQYF.

To note about this clonotype: This may come from a read error, since a much larger clone is one base off. V and J are TRBV10-3 and TRBJ2-4; D might be TRBD1 (7 bases). The J call may be wrong; the DNA end is better matched by TRBJ2-7. The CDR3 contains 11 residues. Germline values: CDR1 ENHRY, CDR2 SYGVKD. The CDR3 DNA reads as TGTGCCATCAGGCAGGGGGGCGAGCAGTACTTC. Translated, it gives CAIRQGGEQYF.

The chain recombines TRBV20-1 with TRBJ2-3, with 7 positions matching TRBD2. The CDR3 runs 16 residues. The V gene's germline CDR1 is DFQATT and CDR2 SNEGSKA (reference sequence). V was clipped by 6 bases and J by 6 bases; unmatched bases: 18. The CDR3 sequence: CSAPTRAGGRTDTQYF. The CDR3 nucleotides are TGCAGTGCCCCCACCCGGGCCGGCGGGAGAACGGATACGCAGTATTTT.

The chain combines TRBV11-2 with TRBJ1-5, with D perhaps matching TRBD1 (6 bases). This CDR3 has 19 residues. CDR1 and CDR2 (germline): SGHAT, FQNNGV. The V end was cut by 2 bases, the J end by 0 bases, with 20 bases between. CDR3 region: CASSLPRTVDNYSNQPQHF. In DNA form, the CDR3 reads TGTGCCAGCAGCTTACCACGGACAGTGGATAATTATAGCAATCAGCCCCAGCATTTT.

V usage is TRBV28 and J usage is TRBJ1-2; D unresolved. The CDR3 loop spans 11 amino acids. The V gene's germline CDR1 is MDHEN and CDR2 SYDVKM. V dropped 6 bases and J dropped 8 bases, with 10 bases sitting between them. CDR3 loop: CASSISRGYTF. The CDR3 DNA follows: TGTGCCAGCAGCATAAGTAGGGGCTACACCTTC.

The chain couples TRBV20-1 to TRBJ2-7; TRBD1 agrees at 9 bases. CDR1 is DFQATT and CDR2 is SNEGSKA in the germline V gene (reference sequence). Trimming removed 5 bases from V and 6 bases from J; junction bases left unmatched: 8. The CDR3 contains 13 residues. The CDR3 bases are TGCAGTGCTTCCGGGACAGGGTTGAGCGAGCAGTACTTC. Amino acids: CSASGTGLSEQYF.

This clonotype was seen ten or more times. The chain uses TRBV27 and TRBJ1-2, with 8 bases fitting TRBD1. There are 13 residues in the CDR3. Germline CDR1 reads MNHEY; CDR2 reads SMNVEV (reference sequence). J lost 6 bases, V lost 4 bases, and 4 bases had no gene match. This chain's CDR3 is CASSWTGLDGYTF. The CDR3 DNA sequence: TGTGCCAGCAGTTGGACAGGGTTAGATGGCTACACCTTC.

On this clonotype: This may be a read error, as it is one base from a much larger clone. The V and J genes are TRBV12-3 or TRBV12-4 and TRBJ2-7; unclear D gene. This CDR3 region has 14 residues. V lost 1 base and J lost 1, with 8 bases in between. The CDR3 DNA sequence: TGTGCCAGCAGTTTAGAACACCAGTCCTACGAGCAGTACGTC. As protein: CASSLEHQSYEQYV.

This clonotype was seen only a few times. This chain links TRBV2 with TRBJ1-2; 7 nucleotides line up with TRBD1. This CDR3 has 14 residues. Germline loops: CDR1 SNHLY, CDR2 FYNNEI. The J segment lost 5 bases and the V segment lost 4 bases, leaving 7 bases of the junction unmatched. For the CDR3, the DNA is TGTGCCAGCAGTGTTAGGCAGGGGGTTTATGGCTACACCTTC. Encoded protein: CASSVRQGVYGYTF. The variable domain in full, completed from reference TRBV2 and TRBJ1-2, reads EPEVTQTPSHQVTQMGQEVILRCVPISNHLYFYWYRQILGQKVEFLVSFYNNEISEKSEIFDDQFSVERPDGSNFTLKIRSTKLEDSAMYFCASSVRQGVYGYTFGSGTRLTVV.

This chain connects TRBV20-1 to TRBJ2-2, with 13 bases lining up with TRBD2. V gave up 1 base and J gave up 5 bases; unmatched junction bases: 7. The CDR3 has 17 residues. CDR1 DFQATT and CDR2 SNEGSKA come from the germline V gene (reference sequence). CDR3 nucleotides: TGCAGTGCTAGAGGGACTAGCGGGAGTATACGGACCGGGGAGCTGTTTTTT. This sequence encodes CSARGTSGSIRTGELFF.

This clonotype appeared many times. J is TRBJ2-1 and V is TRBV12-3 or TRBV12-4; TRBD2 agrees at 11 bases. The CDR3 is 14 residues long. V was clipped by 6 bases and J by 4 bases; unmatched bases: 2. The CDR3 DNA reads TGTGCCAGCAGGGGGACTAGCGGATACAATGAGCAGTTCTTC. Protein sequence: CASRGTSGYNEQFF.

This clonotype was detected only once. The gene calls are TRBV20-1 and TRBJ2-5; maybe TRBD1 (5 bases). Germline V gives CDR1 DFQATT, CDR2 SNEGSKA (reference sequence). The CDR3 runs to 13 residues. V gave up 0 bases and J gave up 11 bases, with 16 bases separating them. In DNA, the CDR3 is TGCAGTGCTAGAGAAAGGGGCCACTACGGGCAGTACTTC. This codes for CSARERGHYGQYF.

This clonotype was recorded at least ten times. The chain is built from TRBV4-1 and TRBJ1-1, with 9 nucleotides matching TRBD1. After removal of 1 base from V and 3 bases from J, the junction contained 0 bases not matched to a gene. This CDR3 is built from 14 residues. The V gene's germline CDR1 is MGHRA and CDR2 YSYEKL. The CDR3: CASSQGTGDTEAFF. The CDR3 bases are TGCGCCAGCAGCCAAGGGACAGGGGACACTGAAGCTTTCTTT.

The rearrangement links TRBV14 to TRBJ1-1, with D possibly being TRBD1 (6 bases). The CDR3 covers 15 residues. Deletions cut 0 bases from V and 7 bases from J, with 15 bases between. Germline CDR1 is SGHDN and CDR2 is FVKESK. The CDR3 sequence: CASSQDLGHPLEAFF. The CDR3 DNA sequence: TGTGCCAGCAGCCAAGATTTGGGACATCCCCTTGAAGCTTTCTTT.

With respect to this clonotype: The germline gene is not matched at one end of the junction; a read error may be the cause. The CDR3 sequence is CASGGTRLDYKQYF. CDR3 nucleotide sequence: TGTGCCAGCGGTGGGACTAGGCTTGACTACAAGCAGTACTTC. V is TRBV28 and J is TRBJ2-7, with 8 bases fitting TRBD2. CDR1 is MDHEN, CDR2 SYDVKM, per germline. The CDR3 loop spans 14 amino acids.

On this clonotype itself: At one end, the junction sequence differs from germline, possibly due to a read error. The gene calls are TRBV12-3 or TRBV12-4 and TRBJ2-3, with D perhaps matching TRBD1 or TRBD2 (6 bases each). This CDR3 has 16 amino acids. The CDR3 coding sequence is TGTGCCAGCAGGTTCGCTCAGGGGAGGAGAGCAGATGCGCAGTATTTT. Amino acids: CASRFAQGRRADAQYF.